Sequencing of this T cell receptor beta chain was carried out in a study of monozygotic twins with inflammatory bowel disease. From the 5' RACE reads, TCRdb lists one entry per CDR3 protein and no DNA. Listed are approximately 150,000 distinct CDR3 sequences; 2.4% falls within the top ten. CDR3 length: 13 residues. The germline V gene encodes CDR1 KGHSH and CDR2 LQKENI. Sample: blood. The chain uses TRBV18 and TRBJ2-2; there is no DNA to check the TCRdb D call of TRBD2. This clonotype originated in a human donor with ulcerative colitis or Crohn's disease, or a healthy co-twin of an affected twin (not recorded which). CDR3 in amino acids: CASSPRTDRELFF.